This T cell receptor beta chain stems from a study of blood T cell repertoires in COVID-19. The table came from immunoSEQ multiplex PCR; TCRdb's copy has only in-frame clones and leaves some out. The sample contains under 500,000 clones, roughly 90% of which appear only once. Germline CDR1 and CDR2: SGHKS and YYEKEE (reference sequence). This CDR3 has 12 amino acids. Trimming pared 5 bases from V and 6 bases from J, leaving 11 bases between. The rearrangement uses TRBV5-5 and TRBJ1-2; possible D gene TRBD1, 5 bases. The TCR originated in a woman aged 25 to 39 with acute or convalescent COVID-19. The sequencing input was peripheral blood. CDR3 sequence: CASRARVDGYTF. The CDR3 DNA follows: TGTGCCAGCAGGGCCAGGGTCGATGGCTACACCTTC.